One and the same sample provided the 29 T cell receptor beta chains below, sequenced in a study of beta chain features in type 1 diabetes (dated by TCRdb to 2017 to 2018). Results the study describes overall, beyond this receptor: A moderate but significant shortening of TCRB CDR3 length was observed in type 1 diabetes patients in all four CD4+ subsets.

Library preparation used the immunoSEQ multiplex PCR assay. All of the isolated RNA was reverse transcribed with the High Capacity cDNA Reverse Transcription Kit, so expressed TCRB transcripts were sequenced. TCRdb limited this immuneACCESS table to in-frame rearrangements with V and J called. A share of clones is missing; checked studies link under half to unresolved V genes, and the rest is unexplained. This sample comprises under 300,000 clones, just over 20% of them detected only once. Of the sample, 0.028% falls within the top ten clones. The antigens for these receptors are not known. Sequencing was done on a sample of naive CD4+ T cells from blood. Per the publication, the cell subset or site label means: true naive CD4+ T cells. The receptors here all came from a middle-aged woman with type 1 diabetes.

This clone was detected only a few times. The chain has TRBV4-3 and TRBJ2-1; 7 bases are shared with TRBD2. V was clipped by 1 base and J by 5 bases; unmatched bases: 11. The CDR3 runs 17 residues. Germline values: CDR1 LGHNA, CDR2 YSLEER. The CDR3 DNA sequence: TGCGCCAGCAGCCAAGTCCCCCTAGCGGAGCTCCACAATGAGCAGTTCTTC. Protein: CASSQVPLAELHNEQFF.

This clone was observed a handful of times. This chain links TRBV7-9 with TRBJ1-2; D gene uncertain. V lost 2 bases and J lost 2, with 18 bases in between. CDR3 length: 17 amino acids. From germline, CDR1 is SEHNR and CDR2 FQNEAQ (reference sequence). The chain's CDR3 is CASSLKEVTSGNYGYTF. CDR3 in DNA: TGTGCCAGCAGCTTAAAGGAGGTCACAAGTGGAAACTATGGCTACACCTTC.

The V call is TRBV2, the J call TRBJ1-5, with TRBD1 matching over 7 bases. Germline CDR1 and CDR2: SNHLY and FYNNEI. V trimming: 2 bases; J trimming: 5 bases; junction bases outside the gene matches: 9. The CDR3 runs to 16 residues. The CDR3 here is CASSERAPGQHQPQHF. CDR3 coding DNA: TGTGCCAGCAGTGAACGGGCACCGGGACAGCATCAGCCCCAGCATTTT.

This clone occurred once. This sequence joins TRBV5-6 and TRBJ2-3; 9 positions agree with TRBD1. The CDR3 length is 15 residues. V shed 4 bases, J shed 3 bases, and the junction held 6 bases outside the gene matches. Germline CDR1 is SGHDT and CDR2 is YYEEEE. CDR3 sequence: CASSLGTGMTDTQYF. Here the CDR3 DNA reads TGTGCCAGCAGCCTCGGGACAGGGATGACAGATACGCAGTATTTT. Drawing the rest from reference TRBV5-6 and TRBJ2-3, the complete variable domain is DAGVTQSPTHLIKTRGQQVTLRCSPKSGHDTVSWYQQALGQGPQFIFQYYEEEERQRGNFPDRFSGHQFPNYSSELNVNALLLGDSALYLCASSLGTGMTDTQYFGPGTRLTVL.

Here the CDR3 DNA reads TGCGCCAGCAGCTCGAGGGGGGATACGCAGTATTTT. Translation: CASSSRGDTQYF. The V gene is TRBV5-1, the J gene TRBJ2-3, with TRBD1 as a possible D gene (6 bases). V dropped 3 bases and J dropped 6 bases, with 8 bases sitting between them. The CDR3 is 12 amino acids. Germline assignment: CDR1 SGHRS and CDR2 YFSETQ.

This clone appeared a few times. The gene calls are TRBV5-4 and TRBJ1-2, with 7 positions matching TRBD1. The J segment lost 4 bases and the V segment lost 4 bases, leaving 7 bases of the junction unmatched. Germline V gives CDR1 SGHNT, CDR2 YYREEE (reference sequence). The CDR3 totals 14 residues. CDR3 coding DNA: TGTGCCAGCAGCCGAGACAGGGTATCCTATGGCTACACCTTC. It codes for CASSRDRVSYGYTF.

J is TRBJ1-1 and V is TRBV27, with unresolved D. The V gene's germline CDR1 is MNHEY and CDR2 SMNVEV (reference sequence). V was trimmed by 2 bases and J by 0 bases, leaving 13 bases between them. This CDR3 has 16 amino acids. The CDR3 bases are TGTGCCAGCAGTTTAACCGTGGGCAGCATGAACACTGAAGCTTTCTTT. It encodes CASSLTVGSMNTEAFF.

This clone has more than one count but fewer than ten. This sample also contains other DNA sequences that code for the same CDR3. This CDR3 reads CATSREGGGYEQYF. The CDR3 DNA sequence: TGTGCCACCAGCAGAGAGGGGGGGGGATACGAGCAGTACTTC. The chain has TRBV15 and TRBJ2-7, with 7 nucleotides matching TRBD2. The germline V gene has CDR1 LNHNV and CDR2 YYDKDF (reference sequence). There are 14 residues in the CDR3. V gave up 0 bases and J gave up 4 bases; unmatched junction bases: 3.

V gene TRBV4-2 combines with J gene TRBJ1-1, with 7 bases lining up with TRBD1. Unmatched junction bases numbered 8, after V lost 5 bases and J lost 5 bases. CDR1 is LGHNA, CDR2 YNFKEQ, per germline. The CDR3 has 14 amino acids. CDR3 residues: CASSSRQGETEAFF. CDR3 bases: TGTGCCAGCAGCTCACGACAGGGAGAGACTGAAGCTTTCTTT.

The chain has TRBV11-2 and TRBJ1-5; tentative D call: TRBD1 (6 bases). Trimming removed 5 bases from V and 7 bases from J, with 15 bases in between. Germline V CDR1 and CDR2: SGHAT, FQNNGV. This CDR3 comprises 14 residues. This CDR3 is CASSLSGEFQPQHF. Written as DNA, the CDR3 is TGTGCCAGCAGCCTCTCAGGGGAATTCCAGCCCCAGCATTTT.

The rearrangement links TRBV28 to TRBJ1-2; D call uncertain. Trimming removed 6 bases at V and 6 bases at J, with 14 bases between. This CDR3 region has 13 residues. Germline V gene lookup returns CDR1 MDHEN and CDR2 SYDVKM. In DNA form, the CDR3 reads TGTGCCAGCAGCCCCCAGGAGACTAATGGCTACACCTTC. As protein: CASSPQETNGYTF.

This chain uses TRBV6-5 with TRBJ2-1; possibly TRBD2 for D (5 bases). V was shortened by 8 bases and J by 8 bases, with 13 bases between the two germline ends. Germline CDR1 and CDR2: MNHEY and SVGAGI. The CDR3 extends over 12 amino acids. CDR3 bases: TGTGCCAGCCTCTCTAGCACCCATGAGCAGTTCTTC. The encoded protein is CASLSSTHEQFF.

A few counts support this clone. The rearrangement joins TRBV30 to TRBJ1-2; D unresolved. CDR3 length equals 15 residues. Trimming left V 4 bases short and J 1 base short, with 16 bases between. CDR1 and CDR2 from the germline V gene are GTSNPN and SVGIG (reference sequence). The CDR3 loop is CAWTDPGFGNYGYTF. In nucleotides, the CDR3 is TGTGCCTGGACCGACCCGGGGTTTGGTAACTATGGCTACACCTTC. The complete variable domain, with remaining parts taken from reference TRBV30 and TRBJ1-2, reads SQTIHQWPATLVQPVGSPLSLECTVEGTSNPNLYWYRQAAGRGLQLLFYSVGIGQISSEVPQNLSASRPQDRQFILSSKKLLLSDSGFYLCAWTDPGFGNYGYTFGSGTRLTVV.

In its sample, this clone was seen a few times. This chain uses TRBV19 with TRBJ2-4, with a possible D match to TRBD2 (5 bases). CDR1 LNHDA and CDR2 SQIVND come from the germline V gene (reference sequence). This CDR3 spans 14 amino acids. Trimming cost V 7 bases and J 0 bases, with 10 bases left between them. The CDR3 region has the DNA TGTGCCAGTAAGGAGGATCTAGCCAAAAACATTCAGTACTTC. Protein: CASKEDLAKNIQYF.

The chain joins TRBV4-3 to TRBJ1-1, with 10 bases matching TRBD1. Germline V lookup: CDR1 LGHNA, CDR2 YSLEER. Unmatched junction bases numbered 12, after V lost 1 base and J lost 4 bases. The CDR3 sequence is 18 residues long. In nucleotides, the CDR3 is TGCGCCAGCAGCCAAGGCCCTCATCGGACAGGGGGAGGCACTGAAGCTTTCTTT. It translates to CASSQGPHRTGGGTEAFF.

This clone has only a few counts. J is TRBJ2-1 and V is TRBV5-1; 10 bases fit TRBD2. Trimming removed 2 bases from V and 0 bases from J; junction bases left unmatched: 2. The CDR3 totals 16 residues. Germline lookup yields CDR1 SGHRS and CDR2 YFSETQ. In DNA form, the CDR3 reads TGCGCCAGCAGCTTAGCGGGAGGGAGCTCCTACAATGAGCAGTTCTTC. This translates into CASSLAGGSSYNEQFF.

This clone turned up a few times. The chain uses TRBV7-3 and TRBJ2-3, with a weak D call TRBD1 (6 bases). CDR1 SGHTA and CDR2 FQGTGA come from the germline V gene. The V end was cut by 5 bases, the J end by 1 base, with 16 bases between. The CDR3 totals 16 residues. DNA of the CDR3: TGTGCCAGCAGCCTACAGGGCGGACGTGGCACAGATACGCAGTATTTT. The encoded protein is CASSLQGGRGTDTQYF.

There are a few counts of this clone. The DNA of the CDR3 is TGTGCCAGCTCACCTGAAGCAGGGGTAGATACTGAAGCTTTCTTT. Protein: CASSPEAGVDTEAFF. This chain connects TRBV18 to TRBJ1-1; D is possibly TRBD1 (6 bases). This CDR3 comprises 15 residues. Trimming shortened V by 3 bases and J by 5 bases, and 16 bases separated the two germline ends. Germline V gene lookup returns CDR1 KGHSH and CDR2 LQKENI.

The chain has TRBV4-3 and TRBJ1-2; weak D call: TRBD1 (5 bases). V was clipped by 5 bases and J by 2 bases, with 9 bases between them. The CDR3 is 13 residues long. Germline values: CDR1 LGHNA, CDR2 YSLEER. The CDR3 nucleotides read TGCGCCAGCAGCACCAGACAGAACTATGGCTACACCTTC. Protein product: CASSTRQNYGYTF.

The rearrangement uses TRBV10-3 and TRBJ1-5; D is uncertain. Germline V gene sequence: CDR1 ENHRY, CDR2 SYGVKD. This CDR3 contains 14 residues. The V end lost 3 bases, the J end lost 4 bases, and 10 bases lay between the germline ends. CDR3 in DNA: TGTGCCATCAGTGAAGAGGGCCAGAATCAGCCCCAGCATTTT. Translated: CAISEEGQNQPQHF.

This clone was detected a few times. The genes are TRBV7-2 and TRBJ1-1; TRBD1 matches 7 bases. CDR3 size: 14 residues. V dropped 5 bases and J dropped 5; count of bases not matched to a gene: 8. The germline V gene encodes CDR1 SGHTA and CDR2 FQGNSA. This CDR3 is CASSLTRQGTEAFF. The CDR3, as DNA: TGTGCCAGCAGCCTAACCAGACAGGGAACTGAAGCTTTCTTT.

The chain joins TRBV7-9 to TRBJ2-1; 8 nucleotides match TRBD1. The CDR3 loop spans 15 amino acids. Germline V gives CDR1 SEHNR, CDR2 FQNEAQ (reference sequence). Losses at the gene ends were 5 bases for V and 5 bases for J; bases not matched to a gene: 8. CDR3 bases: TGTGCCAGCAGCCCTCAGGGGGCGCGGGACAATGAGCAGTTCTTC. It yields the protein CASSPQGARDNEQFF.

This sequence joins TRBV30 and TRBJ1-2; D not resolved. In germline, CDR1 is GTSNPN, CDR2 SVGIG (reference sequence). With 3 bases removed from V and 8 bases from J, the gap between germline ends came to 19 bases. This CDR3 spans 14 amino acids. The CDR3 region has the DNA TGTGCCTGGAGGAGCGCGGGAACAAGAAAAGGCTACACCTTC. Protein product: CAWRSAGTRKGYTF.

This chain links TRBV9 with TRBJ1-1, with unresolved D. This CDR3 contains 15 residues. Germline lookup yields CDR1 SGDLS and CDR2 YYNGEE. Trimming cost V 1 base and J 4 bases, with 14 bases left between them. This CDR3 reads CASSVSPDSGTEAFF. CDR3 DNA sequence: TGTGCCAGCAGCGTAAGCCCCGATTCGGGCACTGAAGCTTTCTTT.

This rearrangement joins TRBV14 to TRBJ2-7; D gene unclear. CDR1 is SGHDN, CDR2 FVKESK, per germline. Trimming shortened V by 2 bases and J by 6 bases, and 8 bases separated the two germline ends. This CDR3 has 12 amino acids. CDR3 amino acids: CASSQSPREQYF. As DNA, the CDR3 is TGTGCCAGCAGCCAATCCCCTCGCGAGCAGTACTTC.

The V call is TRBV9, the J call TRBJ1-4; 9 bases line up with TRBD1. The V gene's germline CDR1 is SGDLS and CDR2 YYNGEE. CDR3 length: 14 residues. V was pared by 3 bases and J by 8 bases, with 5 bases of the junction left unmatched. The CDR3 nucleotides are TGTGCCAGCAGCGCTAACAGGGGGCGGGAAAAACTGTTTTTT. Encoded protein: CASSANRGREKLFF.

Note on this clone: This sample includes further DNA sequences coding for the same CDR3. This chain joins TRBV20-1 and TRBJ2-5; D unresolved. This CDR3 region has 10 residues. Trimming removed 3 bases from V and 5 bases from J, with 4 bases in between. Germline V gene data show CDR1 as DFQATT and CDR2 as SNEGSKA (reference sequence). CDR3 in amino acids: CSASQETQYF. For the CDR3, the DNA is TGCAGTGCTAGTCAGGAGACCCAGTACTTC.

This chain uses TRBV21-1 with TRBJ1-4; TRBD1, the table's D call, was not compared with the DNA. TRBV21-1 is a recognized pseudogene. The CDR3 is 16 residues long. Here the CDR3 reads CASSKRGRDRGEKLFF. The CDR3 DNA follows: TGTGCCAGCAGCAAAAGGGGTAGGGACAGGGGCGAAAAACTGTTTTTT.

This clone was counted only a few times. The chain has TRBV7-9 and TRBJ2-1, with a tentative D call TRBD2 (6 bases). Trimming removed 6 bases at V and 8 bases at J, with 8 bases between. CDR3 size: 11 residues. Per the germline V gene, CDR1 is SEHNR and CDR2 is FQNEAQ (reference sequence). This chain's CDR3 is CASREGHEQFF. The CDR3, as DNA: TGTGCCAGCAGGGAGGGGCATGAGCAGTTCTTC.